The present TCR beta chain was sequenced within a study of blood T cell repertoires in COVID-19. In the authors' workflow: From reference gene primer amplification, estimates of nucleated cell counts were derived. Some clones are missing from TCRdb's copy, which holds only in-frame ones; the method was immunoSEQ multiplex PCR. D and trimming come from the DNA, and the V and J calls and clone size come from that table. The sample carries 80,000 to 95,000 clones, roughly four fifths recorded once. Germline CDR1 is MNHEY and CDR2 is SVGAGI. The length of the CDR3 is 14 residues. Germline trimming cut 7 bases from V and 5 bases from J; bases unmatched to any gene: 10.

The chain is built from TRBV6-5 and TRBJ2-5, with TRBD1 identical over 7 bases. Sequencing used peripheral blood. The clonotype comes from an elderly woman with active or convalescent COVID-19. The CDR3 loop reads CASTLNRGAETQYF. DNA of the CDR3: TGTGCCAGCACATTGAACAGGGGAGCTGAGACCCAGTACTTC.